One sample yielded the 2 T cell receptor beta chains listed below, sequenced in a study of blood T cells in healthy people across ages. The use of a sample-barcoded 5' primer and a J-beta primer mix characterized a second PCR of roughly 7 to 11 cycles. TCRdb re-called the 5' RACE reads with MiXCR, one entry per CDR3 protein. The repertoire includes approximately 800,000 distinct CDR3 sequences, approximately 65% of them detected once, and roughly 26% sits in the top ten. The sample consisted of blood. These receptor sequences come from a man aged 25 to 40 in good health.

The gene calls are TRBV27 and TRBJ1-6; D is uncertain. In germline, CDR1 is MNHEY, CDR2 SMNVEV (reference sequence). V lost 9 bases to trimming and J lost 9 bases, with 24 bases between them. The CDR3 covers 16 residues. CDR3 DNA sequence: TGTGCCAGTAGCCCGAGGGCCGCCGGGCCTAGTTCACCCCTCCACTTT. It specifies CASSPRAAGPSSPLHF.

The CDR3 protein is CASSFGQGPQFF. DNA of the CDR3: TGTGCCAGTAGTTTCGGACAGGGGCCGCAGTTCTTC. This sequence joins TRBV19 and TRBJ2-1, with 9 nucleotides matching TRBD1. The germline V gene has CDR1 LNHDA and CDR2 SQIVND (reference sequence). Unmatched junction bases numbered 5, after V lost 5 bases and J lost 12 bases. The CDR3 loop spans 12 amino acids.